A selection of T cell receptor beta chains follows, all from one sample in a study of blood T cell repertoires in COVID-19. The table came from immunoSEQ multiplex PCR; TCRdb's copy has only in-frame clones and leaves some out. The sample comprises fewer than 300,000 clones, roughly 85% of which are singletons, and approximately 9% rests with the top ten. The sample consisted of peripheral blood. These receptors came from a woman in her 50s who had recovered from COVID-19. The conserved cysteine and the conserved F or W are not part of the CDR3 here. Fields, in order: V gene, J gene, CDR3 length, CDR3 protein.

TRBV7-8	TRBJ2-1	14	ASSPSATGSRGEQF
TRBV7-2	TRBJ1-2	13	ASRVGQLTNYGYT
TRBV6-1	TRBJ2-7	13	ASSEADRSSYEQY
TRBV11-3	TRBJ2-1	14	ASSSSFGGSYNEQF
TRBV5-4	TRBJ2-7	12	ASSSDSGGYEQY
TRBV6-5	TRBJ1-1	12	ASSYSTGELEAF
TRBV7-9	TRBJ2-3	13	ASSPLGQVTDTQY
TRBV7-3	TRBJ2-6	12	ASSLMGQSNVLT
TRBV5-1	TRBJ1-1	12	ASSPGQVNTEAF
TRBV4-3	TRBJ2-1	14	ASSQQTSGIGNEQF
TRBV28	TRBJ2-7	13	ASSLGVTGNYEQY
TRBV12-3/TRBV12-4	TRBJ1-4	11	ASRSTANEKLF
TRBV28	TRBJ1-2	11	ASSPDGVYGYT
TRBV20-1	TRBJ1-2	8	SASPNGYT
TRBV14	TRBJ1-1	13	ASSQQGAINTEAF
TRBV6-4	TRBJ1-3	11	ARGEGAGNTIY
TRBV5-1	TRBJ1-3	13	ASSRTGSSGNTIY
TRBV4-3	TRBJ2-2	14	ASSQDGGLNTGELF